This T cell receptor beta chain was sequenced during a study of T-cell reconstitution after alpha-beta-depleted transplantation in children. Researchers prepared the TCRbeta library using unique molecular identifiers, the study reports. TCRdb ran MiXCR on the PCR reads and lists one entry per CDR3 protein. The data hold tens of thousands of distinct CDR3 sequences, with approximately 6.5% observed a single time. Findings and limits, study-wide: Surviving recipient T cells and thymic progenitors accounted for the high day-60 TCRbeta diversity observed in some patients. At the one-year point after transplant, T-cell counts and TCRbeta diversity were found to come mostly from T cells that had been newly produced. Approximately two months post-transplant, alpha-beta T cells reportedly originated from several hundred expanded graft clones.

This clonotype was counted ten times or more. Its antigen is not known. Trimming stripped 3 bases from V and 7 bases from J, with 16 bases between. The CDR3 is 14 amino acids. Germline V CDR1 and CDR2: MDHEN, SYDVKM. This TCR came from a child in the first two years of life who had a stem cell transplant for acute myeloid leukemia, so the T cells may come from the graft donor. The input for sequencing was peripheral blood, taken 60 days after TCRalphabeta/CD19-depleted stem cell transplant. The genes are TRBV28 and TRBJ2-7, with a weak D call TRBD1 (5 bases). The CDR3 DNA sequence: TGTGCCAGCAGTTTCCGGCAGGGTCCCTTTGAGCAGTACTTC. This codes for CASSFRQGPFEQYF.